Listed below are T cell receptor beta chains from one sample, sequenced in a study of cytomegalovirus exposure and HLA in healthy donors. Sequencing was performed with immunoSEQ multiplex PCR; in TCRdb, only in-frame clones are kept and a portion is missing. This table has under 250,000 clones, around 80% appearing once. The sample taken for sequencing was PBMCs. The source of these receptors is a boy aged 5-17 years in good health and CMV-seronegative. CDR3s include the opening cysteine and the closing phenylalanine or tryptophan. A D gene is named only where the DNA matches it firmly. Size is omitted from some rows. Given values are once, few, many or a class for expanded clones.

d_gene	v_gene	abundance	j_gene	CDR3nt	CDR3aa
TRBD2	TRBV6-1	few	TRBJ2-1	TGTGCCAGCAGTGGCCGACTAGCGGGAGGGCCGAATGAGCAGTTCTTC	CASSGRLAGGPNEQFF
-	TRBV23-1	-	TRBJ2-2	TGCGCCAGCAGTCACCCCACTGACAAGAACACCGGGGAGCTGTTTTTT	CASSHPTDKNTGELFF
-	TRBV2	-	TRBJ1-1	TGTGCCAGCAGCCGGGATTACACTGAAGCTTTCTTT	CASSRDYTEAFF
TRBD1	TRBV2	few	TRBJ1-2	TGTGCCAGCATCCGCCGGACAGGATTAGAGGGAGCCACTAACTATGGCTACACCTTC	CASIRRTGLEGATNYGYTF
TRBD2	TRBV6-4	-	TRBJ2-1	TGTGCCAGCAGTGAAAGGCCCTCACTAGCGGGAGACAATGAGCAGTTCTTC	CASSERPSLAGDNEQFF
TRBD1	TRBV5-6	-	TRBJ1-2	TGTGCCAGCAGTTTGGACCAGGGGGCGCGTGGCTACACCTTC	CASSLDQGARGYTF
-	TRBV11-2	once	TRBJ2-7	TGTGCCAGCAGGGCCCGGGGGACGTCCTCCTACGAGCAGTACTTC	CASRARGTSSYEQYF
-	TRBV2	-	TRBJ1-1	TGTGCCAGCAGGGACGGGGGGAGTAAAGCTTTCTTT	CASRDGGSKAFF
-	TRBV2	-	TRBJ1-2	TGTGCCAGCAGTGGGGGACTCTATGGCTACACCTTC	CASSGGLYGYTF
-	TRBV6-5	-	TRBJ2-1	TGTGCCAGCAGTTACTCCGAGACTAGTTTTGGGCAGTTCTTC	CASSYSETSFGQFF
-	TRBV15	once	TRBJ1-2	TGTGCCACCAGCAGAGATGGAGGCGGATCCGAGCTAAACTATGGCTACACCTTC	CATSRDGGGSELNYGYTF
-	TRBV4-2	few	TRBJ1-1	TGTGCCAGCAGCCAAGTAGGTTTGAGGCTGAACACTGAAGCTTTCTTT	CASSQVGLRLNTEAFF
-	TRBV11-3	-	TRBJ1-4	TGTGCCAGCAGCTTAGAACGGAGGAGGGGTGAACTGTTTTTT	CASSLERRRGELFF
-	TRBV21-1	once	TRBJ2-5	TGTGCCAGCAGCAAAGACCGGGTTACGTGGGAGACCCAGTACTTC	CASSKDRVTWETQYF
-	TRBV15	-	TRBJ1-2	TGTGCCACCAGCAGGCCGCGGGGGGTGTCGAACTATGGCTACACCTTC	CATSRPRGVSNYGYTF
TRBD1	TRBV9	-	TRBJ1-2	TGTGCCAGCAGCGTGGCGACAGGGGTCTATGGCTACACCTTC	CASSVATGVYGYTF
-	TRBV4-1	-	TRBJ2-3	TGCGCCAGCAGCCAGATGGTGGCGGGATCTAGGGATACGCAGTATTTT	CASSQMVAGSRDTQYF
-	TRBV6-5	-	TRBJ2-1	TGTGCCAGCAGTTACGGGTGGCGGGACGATGAGCAGTTCTTC	CASSYGWRDDEQFF
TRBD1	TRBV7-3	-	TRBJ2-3	TGTGCCAGCAGCTTAACCCGGGACAGGGGGGCAGATACGCAGTATTTT	CASSLTRDRGADTQYF
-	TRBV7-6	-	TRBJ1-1	TGTGCCAGCAGCCAGGTGGGGCAGACGAACACTGAAGCTTTCTTT	CASSQVGQTNTEAFF
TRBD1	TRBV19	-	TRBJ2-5	TGTGCCAGTAGTATGAGGGACAGGAGCTTCTCCCAAGAGACCCAGTACTTC	CASSMRDRSFSQETQYF
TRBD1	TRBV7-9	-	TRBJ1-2	TGTGCCAGCAGCTTAGTCCCAGGGGGATCCACCGGCTACACCTTC	CASSLVPGGSTGYTF
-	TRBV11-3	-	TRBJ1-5	TGTGCCAGCAGCTTAGCAGGGTACGGTCAGCCCCAGCATTTT	CASSLAGYGQPQHF
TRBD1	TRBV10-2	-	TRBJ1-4	TGCGCCAGCAGTGAGTCGTTACAGGGGTATGAAAAACTGTTTTTT	CASSESLQGYEKLFF
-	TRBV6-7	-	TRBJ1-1	TGTGCCAGCAGTTACGAGGTCAGGAACACTGAAGCTTTCTTT	CASSYEVRNTEAFF
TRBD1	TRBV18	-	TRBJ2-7	TGTGCCAGCTCGCATGAGACTTCGGACAGGGAGTCCTACGAGCAGTACTTC	CASSHETSDRESYEQYF
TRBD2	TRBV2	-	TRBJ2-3	TGTGCCAGCAACATCTTTGGCGGGGGGGACACAGATACGCAGTATTTT	CASNIFGGGDTDTQYF
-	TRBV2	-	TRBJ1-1	TGTGCCAGCAGTGAGGTGCGGCTGAACACTGGAGCTTTCTTT	CASSEVRLNTGAFF
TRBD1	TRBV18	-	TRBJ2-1	TGTGCCAGCTCACCTTTCGGGACAGGGCCCTACAATGAGCAGTTCTTC	CASSPFGTGPYNEQFF
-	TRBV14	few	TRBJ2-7	TGTGCCAGCAGCCAAGGGAGGGCTCTTTTGGGCTACGAGCAGTACTTC	CASSQGRALLGYEQYF
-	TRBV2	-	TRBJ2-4	TGTGCCAGCAGGGTTGGACAGACCAAAAACATTCAGTACTTC	CASRVGQTKNIQYF
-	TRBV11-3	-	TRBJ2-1	TGTGCCAGCAGCTTAGGACGGCGCAGGGCGGATGAGCAGTTCTTC	CASSLGRRRADEQFF
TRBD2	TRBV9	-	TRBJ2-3	TGTGCCAGCAGCGTAGCGCTAGCGGGGGCCACAGATACGCAGTATTTT	CASSVALAGATDTQYF